Following are 25 T cell receptor beta chains from one sample sequenced in a study of OX40 agonist ivuxolimab in advanced cancers. Assay: immunoSEQ multiplex PCR; the TCRdb copy retains only in-frame clones and omits some. The sample records roughly 60,000 clones, more than 75% being singletons. Sample: CD4+ or CD8+ T cells sorted from blood, taken in a trial of the OX40 agonist ivuxolimab. The receptor set was obtained from an adult with an advanced solid tumor such as melanoma, head and neck, liver or kidney cancer.

The V and J genes are TRBV20-1 and TRBJ2-3; D is uncertain. This CDR3 is 10 amino acids long. V was clipped by 5 bases and J by 5 bases, with 5 bases between them. Germline CDR1 reads DFQATT; CDR2 reads SNEGSKA (reference sequence). CDR3 amino acids: CSAQGDTQYF. Here the CDR3 DNA reads TGCAGTGCTCAAGGAGATACGCAGTATTTT.

Only a few counts were recorded for this clone. The chain links TRBV7-8 to TRBJ2-7; 9 positions match TRBD2. The CDR3 spans 18 residues. The V gene's germline CDR1 is SGHVS and CDR2 FQNEAQ. The V and J ends lost 3 bases and 2 bases, in that order; junction bases with no gene match: 14. CDR3 region: CASSLVQVLPSGAYEQYF. In DNA form, the CDR3 reads TGTGCCAGCAGCTTGGTACAAGTTTTGCCTAGCGGGGCCTACGAGCAGTACTTC.

This sequence joins TRBV9 and TRBJ2-6; D possibly matches TRBD1 or TRBD2 (7 bases each). The CDR3 is 16 residues long. Trimming pared 0 bases from V and 2 bases from J, leaving 9 bases between. CDR1 SGDLS and CDR2 YYNGEE come from the germline V gene. As DNA, the CDR3 is TGTGCCAGCAGCGTAGCAGGGGGGGCTGGGGCCAACGTCCTGACTTTC. Encoded protein: CASSVAGGAGANVLTF.

V gene TRBV29-1 combines with J gene TRBJ2-3, with D possibly matching TRBD1 (5 bases). V was cut by 3 bases and J by 4 bases, with 8 bases left in between. The CDR3 contains 12 residues. Germline CDR1 and CDR2: SQVTM and ANQGSEA. The CDR3 here is CSVDQGADTQYF. The CDR3 DNA follows: TGCAGCGTTGATCAAGGGGCAGATACGCAGTATTTT.

CDR3 sequence reads: CASSINVLAAGNEQFF. Here the CDR3 DNA reads TGTGCCAGTAGTATAAATGTACTAGCGGCGGGGAATGAGCAGTTCTTC. This chain joins TRBV19 and TRBJ2-1, with 8 bases lining up with TRBD2. CDR3 length equals 16 residues. The V gene end was trimmed by 2 bases and the J gene end by 7 bases; junction bases not matched to a gene: 10. The germline CDR1 and CDR2 sequences are LNHDA and SQIVND (reference sequence).

The rearrangement uses TRBV4-2 and TRBJ1-1; D may be TRBD1 (5 bases). The germline CDR1 and CDR2 sequences are LGHNA and YNFKEQ. CDR3 length: 13 residues. The V and J ends lost 0 bases and 6 bases respectively, with 8 bases between them. CDR3 region: CASSQDRDAEAFF. The CDR3, as DNA: TGTGCCAGCAGCCAAGACAGGGATGCTGAAGCTTTCTTT.

The rearrangement uses TRBV11-3 and TRBJ2-3; perhaps TRBD2 as D (5 bases). CDR1 and CDR2 from the germline V gene are SGHNT and YENEEA. The CDR3 loop spans 15 amino acids. V dropped 2 bases and J dropped 0 bases, with 9 bases sitting between them. The CDR3 loop reads CASSLQSGSTDTQYF. DNA for the CDR3: TGTGCCAGCAGCTTACAGTCGGGGAGCACAGATACGCAGTATTTT.

This chain joins TRBV5-1 and TRBJ2-3, with TRBD2 matching 8 bases. After removal of 4 bases from V and 3 bases from J, the junction contained 7 bases not matched to a gene. This CDR3 has 15 residues. Per the germline V gene, CDR1 is SGHRS and CDR2 is YFSETQ. The CDR3 here is CASSASTSDTDTQYF. The CDR3 DNA sequence: TGCGCCAGCAGCGCCTCGACTAGCGATACAGATACGCAGTATTTT.

This clone was observed a handful of times. The genes are TRBV5-4 and TRBJ1-5; D call uncertain. This CDR3 region has 13 residues. Trimming shortened V by 0 bases and J by 5 bases, and 6 bases separated the two germline ends. The germline V gene encodes CDR1 SGHNT and CDR2 YYREEE (reference sequence). In DNA, the CDR3 is TGTGCCAGCAGCTTGGATGGAGATCAGCCCCAGCATTTT. This gives the protein CASSLDGDQPQHF.

This clone was observed a single time. The CDR3 DNA reads as TGTGCCAGCAGTAGACAGGGGGGGACCCAGTACTTC. Translation: CASSRQGGTQYF. The V call is TRBV6-5, the J call TRBJ2-5; 9 bases match TRBD1. CDR3 size: 12 residues. Germline V gene sequence: CDR1 MNHEY, CDR2 SVGAGI. V trimming: 5 bases; J trimming: 7 bases; junction bases outside the gene matches: 2.

This chain uses TRBV28 with TRBJ2-2; 7 positions agree with TRBD1. The CDR3 sequence is 17 residues long. Germline CDR1 reads MDHEN; CDR2 reads SYDVKM. J gave up 4 bases and V 6 bases, and 14 bases lay outside the gene matches. In nucleotides, the CDR3 is TGTGCCAGCAGGCCTTATCCTTCGGGACAGTCCACCGGGGAGCTGTTTTTT. Protein sequence: CASRPYPSGQSTGELFF.

V usage is TRBV10-1 and J usage is TRBJ2-1; D is undetermined. The CDR3 covers 12 residues. Trimming left V 7 bases short and J 2 bases short, with 6 bases between. Germline V CDR1 and CDR2: WNHNN, SYGVQD (reference sequence). The CDR3 is CASTNTYNEQFF. Here the CDR3 DNA reads TGCGCCAGCACCAATACCTACAATGAGCAGTTCTTC.

The J gene is TRBJ2-3, the V gene TRBV10-3; 9 positions agree with TRBD1. The CDR3 contains 17 residues. The V segment lost 5 bases and the J segment 3 bases; nucleotides outside the gene matches: 12. Germline V CDR1 and CDR2: ENHRY, SYGVKD. The CDR3 DNA follows: TGTGCCATCAGTCAAAATGGTGGGACAGGGAATACAGATACGCAGTATTTT. Its protein product is CAISQNGGTGNTDTQYF.

J is TRBJ1-2 and V is TRBV19; D not certain. CDR3 length: 13 residues. The V gene's germline CDR1 is LNHDA and CDR2 SQIVND (reference sequence). Trimming shortened V by 3 bases and J by 4 bases, and 9 bases separated the two germline ends. The CDR3, as DNA: TGTGCCAGTAGTATTCCACAGCTCTATGGCTACACCTTC. This sequence encodes CASSIPQLYGYTF.

The CDR3 sequence is CASSTTGTDFSYEQYF. CDR3 DNA sequence: TGTGCCAGTAGTACCACCGGGACGGATTTCTCCTACGAGCAGTACTTC. The rearrangement joins TRBV19 to TRBJ2-7; D may be TRBD1 or TRBD2 (5 bases each). Germline V lookup: CDR1 LNHDA, CDR2 SQIVND (reference sequence). V was pared by 4 bases and J by 0 bases, with 16 bases between. The CDR3 loop spans 16 amino acids.

The J gene is TRBJ1-6, the V gene TRBV2; a weak D match, TRBD1 (6 bases). The length of the CDR3 is 14 residues. The germline V gene has CDR1 SNHLY and CDR2 FYNNEI. V was shortened by 7 bases and J by 6 bases, with 13 bases between the two germline ends. In DNA form, the CDR3 reads TGTGCCAGCAACCAGCAGGGGAGTAATTCACCCCTCCACTTT. This translates into CASNQQGSNSPLHF.

The V gene is TRBV2, the J gene TRBJ2-7; TRBD1 matches 8 bases. Trimming cost V 6 bases and J 0 bases; bases outside gene matches: 7. The CDR3 has 15 residues. Per germline, CDR1 SNHLY and CDR2 FYNNEI. CDR3 sequence: CASRTGAGYSYEQYF. In DNA, the CDR3 is TGTGCCAGCAGGACAGGGGCGGGGTACTCCTACGAGCAGTACTTC.

J is TRBJ2-5 and V is TRBV15; D remains unclear. Germline-derived CDR1 and CDR2 are LNHNV and YYDKDF (reference sequence). The CDR3 totals 12 residues. With 3 bases removed from V and 5 bases from J, the gap between germline ends came to 7 bases. DNA for the CDR3: TGTGCCACCAGCAGGGCGCAGGAGACCCAGTACTTC. Translation gives CATSRAQETQYF. The variable domain in full, completed from reference TRBV15 and TRBJ2-5, reads DAMVIQNPRYQVTQFGKPVTLSCSQTLNHNVMYWYQQKSSQAPKLLFHYYDKDFNNEADTPDNFQSRRPNTSFCFLDIRSPGLGDTAMYLCATSRAQETQYFGPGTRLLVL.

The chain uses TRBV6-6 and TRBJ2-1, with D maybe TRBD1 (5 bases). Trimming took off 2 bases at V and 14 bases at J, with 13 bases between the two ends. Per germline, CDR1 MNHNY and CDR2 SVGAGI (reference sequence). The CDR3 runs 12 residues. The CDR3 reads CASSYGDSREFF. CDR3 bases: TGTGCCAGCAGTTACGGGGATAGCAGGGAGTTCTTC.

The sample holds one count of this clone. The chain carries TRBV23-1 and TRBJ2-7; D is unresolved. TRBV23-1 is assigned to the ORF class and has an uncertain function. V lost 3 bases and J lost 2, with 5 bases in between. The CDR3 runs to 12 residues. The CDR3 DNA reads as TGCGCCAGCAGTCACAGACCCTACGAGCAGTACTTC. It yields the protein CASSHRPYEQYF.

The DNA of the CDR3 is TGTGCCAGCAGTTCCCTCACTCGGACAGGGGGGCGAAAAGAGACCCAGTACTTC. Translating it yields CASSSLTRTGGRKETQYF. The chain recombines TRBV28 with TRBJ2-5; the match to TRBD1 covers 10 bases. Per germline, CDR1 MDHEN and CDR2 SYDVKM. This CDR3 is built from 18 residues. Losses at the gene ends were 4 bases for V and 3 bases for J; bases not matched to a gene: 14.

Comments on this clone: The sample carries other DNA sequences with the same CDR3. CDR3 loop: CAIRLGQGPDGYTF. The DNA for the CDR3 is TGTGCCATCCGACTCGGACAGGGCCCGGATGGCTACACCTTC. The V and J genes are TRBV28 and TRBJ1-2; 8 positions match TRBD1. Germline loops: CDR1 MDHEN, CDR2 SYDVKM. Trimming took 10 bases from V and 6 from J; bases not matched to a gene: 13. This CDR3 is 14 amino acids long.

This clone was detected once. This rearrangement joins TRBV9 to TRBJ2-3, with 8 bases that match TRBD2. The CDR3 loop spans 18 amino acids. Per germline, CDR1 SGDLS and CDR2 YYNGEE. The V segment lost 1 base and the J segment 1 base; nucleotides outside the gene matches: 11. CDR3 sequence reads: CASSVLTGGPGGTDTQYF. In nucleotides, the CDR3 is TGTGCCAGCAGCGTATTGACGGGAGGGCCGGGGGGCACAGATACGCAGTATTTT.

The chain joins TRBV9 to TRBJ1-1; D is perhaps TRBD1 (5 bases). The CDR3 runs 14 residues. Trimming took off 2 bases at V and 1 base at J, with 9 bases between the two ends. CDR1 SGDLS and CDR2 YYNGEE come from the germline V gene. This CDR3 is CASSVGGANTEAFF. CDR3 bases: TGTGCCAGCAGCGTTGGGGGAGCGAACACTGAAGCTTTCTTT. Supplemented by reference TRBV9 and TRBJ1-1, the full variable domain reads DSGVTQTPKHLITATGQRVTLRCSPRSGDLSVYWYQQSLDQGLQFLIQYYNGEERAKGNILERFSAQQFPDLHSELNLSSLELGDSALYFCASSVGGANTEAFFGQGTRLTVV.

CDR3 bases: TGTGCCAGCAGCCGTTCTTTAGCGGTGATCCCCTACGAGCAGTACTTC. Amino acids: CASSRSLAVIPYEQYF. This sequence joins TRBV5-5 and TRBJ2-7; D perhaps matches TRBD2 (6 bases). V was shortened by 4 bases and J by 2 bases, with 19 bases between the two germline ends. This CDR3 is built from 16 residues. Germline CDR1 SGHKS, CDR2 YYEKEE (reference sequence). Variable domain in full (rest from reference TRBV5-5 and TRBJ2-7): DAGVTQSPTHLIKTRGQQVTLRCSPISGHKSVSWYQQVLGQGPQFIFQYYEKEERGRGNFPDRFSARQFPNYSSELNVNALLLGDSALYLCASSRSLAVIPYEQYFGPGTRLTVT.